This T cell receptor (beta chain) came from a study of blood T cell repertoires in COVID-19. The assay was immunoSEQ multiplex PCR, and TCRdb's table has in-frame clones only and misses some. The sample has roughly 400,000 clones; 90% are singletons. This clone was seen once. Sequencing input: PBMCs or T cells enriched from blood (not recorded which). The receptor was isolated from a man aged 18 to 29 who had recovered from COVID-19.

This chain's CDR3 is CASSSGDRGREGYTF. CDR3 DNA sequence: TGTGCCAGCAGCTCTGGGGACAGGGGGCGCGAAGGCTACACCTTC. The V gene is TRBV7-9, the J gene TRBJ1-2, with 12 bases matching TRBD1. The V and J ends lost 4 bases and 8 bases, in that order; junction bases with no gene match: 8. CDR3 length: 15 residues. Per germline, CDR1 SEHNR and CDR2 FQNEAQ (reference sequence). The full variable domain, completed using reference TRBV7-9 and TRBJ1-2, is DTGVSQNPRHKITKRGQNVTFRCDPISEHNRLYWYRQTLGQGPEFLTYFQNEAQLEKSRLLSDRFSAERPKGSFSTLEIQRTEQGDSAMYLCASSSGDRGREGYTFGSGTRLTVV.